The 3 T cell receptor beta chains below were found in one sample sequenced in a study of tumor-infiltrating lymphocytes in primary liver carcinoma. Co-extracting RNA and DNA was done with roughly 17-32 mg of unsorted bulk tissue as input. Researchers generated TCR beta cDNA from 500 to 600 ng of total RNA, relying on a constant-region primer. Researchers made the TCR beta libraries by running three nested multiplex PCR rounds with slightly modified ARM-PCR. TRBV1-TRBV30 forward primers paired with a C-beta reverse primer were used in the first two PCR rounds, which ran about 11 cycles each. TCRdb used MiXCR to reprocess the multiplex PCR reads, holding one entry per CDR3 protein. This sample has about 48,000 distinct CDR3 sequences, with about 80% found just once. The specimen sequenced was liver tumor tissue from sampling region 3. Documented subset: tumor region T3, left-lateral pole. The receptor set was obtained from a man aged 35-49 years with primary liver carcinoma and hepatitis B virus infection.

The chain links TRBV11-2 to TRBJ2-7; tentatively, D is TRBD1 (6 bases). Germline V gene lookup returns CDR1 SGHAT and CDR2 FQNNGV. Trimming left V 5 bases short and J 7 bases short, with 18 bases between. CDR3 length: 14 amino acids. CDR3 sequence: CASSTGAGAHEQYF. The CDR3 DNA follows: TGTGCCAGCAGCACCGGGGCAGGGGCCCATGAGCAGTACTTC.

This clonotype was seen repeatedly, ten times or more. This rearrangement joins TRBV29-1 to TRBJ2-3, with D perhaps matching TRBD2 (6 bases). Deletions cut 5 bases from V and 3 bases from J, with 18 bases between. The CDR3 runs 15 residues. Germline V gene sequence: CDR1 SQVTM, CDR2 ANQGSEA. The CDR3 nucleotides are TGCAGCGTTCCTCGAATTAGCGGTACTACAGATACGCAGTATTTT. Translated: CSVPRISGTTDTQYF.

J is TRBJ2-7 and V is TRBV11-2; D is perhaps TRBD2 (5 bases). This CDR3 is built from 13 residues. Germline-derived CDR1 and CDR2 are SGHAT and FQNNGV. The CDR3 protein is CASSLFGEKEQYV. CDR3 nucleotide sequence: TGTGCCAGCAGCTTATTCGGGGAGAAAGAGCAATACGTC.